The rows below give T cell receptor beta chains drawn from one sample of a study of blood T cell repertoires in COVID-19. TCRdb's table, derived via immunoSEQ multiplex PCR, lists solely in-frame clones and lacks some. The sample has some 80,000 clones; about four fifths are singletons. The sample was peripheral blood. Every receptor here comes from a human donor in a cohort sampled during active COVID-19. Each CDR3 is given with its conserved first and last residue. Each record gives: clone size, V gene, D gene, J gene, CDR3 protein, CDR3 DNA. The D gene is left open where the match is weak. Clone sizes are given selectively: once, few, many, or a class where the clone is expanded.

NA	TRBV14	TRBD2	TRBJ2-4	CASSQTGTSGGALAKNIQYF	TGTGCCAGCAGCCAAACTGGGACTAGCGGGGGAGCTCTAGCCAAAAACATTCAGTACTTC
NA	TRBV6-5	TRBD2	TRBJ2-7	CASSRGVAYEQYF	TGTGCCAGCAGTCGGGGGGTGGCCTACGAGCAGTACTTC
NA	TRBV2	TRBD2	TRBJ2-2	CASRPGTSNTGELFF	TGTGCCAGCAGACCCGGGACTAGCAACACCGGGGAGCTGTTTTTT
NA	TRBV7-4	NA	TRBJ2-7	CASTPRVGGLTYEQYF	TGTGCCAGCACCCCCCGAGTGGGAGGCCTTACCTACGAGCAGTACTTC
NA	TRBV9	NA	TRBJ2-3	CASSVGGTSGTDTQYF	TGTGCCAGCAGCGTGGGCGGGACGAGTGGGACAGATACGCAGTATTTT
NA	TRBV19	TRBD1	TRBJ2-1	CASSIPGQGLNEQFF	TGTGCCAGTAGTATACCCGGACAGGGCCTCAATGAGCAGTTCTTC
NA	TRBV5-4	TRBD1	TRBJ2-3	CASSQGTAPDTQYF	TGTGCCAGCAGCCAGGGGACAGCTCCAGATACGCAGTATTTT
NA	TRBV14	NA	TRBJ2-4	CASSPGLKNIQYF	TGTGCCAGCAGCCCGGGACTTAAAAACATTCAGTACTTC
NA	TRBV28	NA	TRBJ2-5	CASSSSAGVETQYF	TGTGCCAGCAGTTCAAGCGCCGGTGTGGAGACCCAGTACTTC
once	TRBV28	TRBD1	TRBJ2-7	CASRGQGDPYEQYF	TGTGCCAGCCGCGGACAGGGGGATCCCTACGAGCAGTACTTC
NA	TRBV6-4	TRBD2	TRBJ2-2	CADPTGLAPPGELFF	TGTGCAGATCCCACGGGACTAGCTCCACCCGGGGAGCTGTTTTTT
once	TRBV30	TRBD1	TRBJ1-6	CAWTVGDWDSNNSPLHF	TGTGCCTGGACCGTCGGGGATTGGGACAGCAATAATTCACCCCTCCACTTT
NA	TRBV15	NA	TRBJ2-5	CATSRGHAQETQYF	TGTGCCACCAGCAGAGGACACGCCCAAGAGACCCAGTACTTC
NA	TRBV30	NA	TRBJ1-6	CAWANSDNSPLHF	TGTGCCTGGGCAAACAGTGATAATTCACCCCTCCACTTT
NA	TRBV28	NA	TRBJ1-5	CASSFGQGSNQPQHF	TGTGCCAGCAGTTTCGGTCAGGGAAGCAATCAGCCCCAGCATTTT
NA	TRBV12-3/TRBV12-4	NA	TRBJ1-2	CASRPGAYGYTF	TGTGCCAGCAGGCCAGGGGCCTATGGCTACACCTTC
once	TRBV19	TRBD1	TRBJ1-2	CASTDRDGYTF	TGTGCCAGTACCGACAGGGATGGCTACACCTTC
NA	TRBV7-3	NA	TRBJ2-3	CASSLTGGTDTQYF	TGTGCCAGCAGCTTAACAGGGGGAACAGATACGCAGTATTTT
NA	TRBV3-1/TRBV3-2	TRBD1	TRBJ2-7	CASSHLPATGSGEQYF	TGTGCCAGCAGCCACCTCCCCGCGACAGGGTCGGGCGAGCAGTACTTC
NA	TRBV5-8	TRBD2	TRBJ2-3	CASSLAAGVTDTQYF	TGTGCCAGCAGCTTGGCGGCGGGAGTCACAGATACGCAGTATTTT
NA	TRBV4-1	TRBD1	TRBJ1-2	CASSQTGTANFNYGYTF	TGCGCCAGCAGCCAAACCGGGACAGCTAATTTTAACTATGGCTACACCTTC
NA	TRBV29-1	NA	TRBJ2-3	CSVDPGDSTDTQYF	TGCAGCGTTGATCCCGGGGATAGCACAGATACGCAGTATTTT
NA	TRBV28	NA	TRBJ1-5	CASREGAGYSNQPQHF	TGTGCCAGCAGGGAAGGGGCCGGATATAGCAATCAGCCCCAGCATTTT
NA	TRBV27	TRBD1	TRBJ1-6	CASGPTGGSSPLHF	TGTGCCAGCGGGCCTACAGGGGGCAGCTCACCCCTCCACTTT
NA	TRBV19	TRBD2	TRBJ2-1	CASMGLEVANEQFF	TGTGCCAGTATGGGACTAGAGGTTGCGAATGAGCAGTTCTTC
NA	TRBV10-3	NA	TRBJ1-4	CAISESGGEKLFF	TGTGCCATCAGTGAGTCGGGGGGTGAAAAACTGTTTTTT
NA	TRBV18	TRBD1	TRBJ2-5	CASSPPGQGFQETQYF	TGTGCCAGCTCACCCCCGGGACAGGGGTTTCAAGAGACCCAGTACTTC
NA	TRBV7-3	TRBD2	TRBJ2-7	CASSLIGTTTYEQYF	TGTGCCAGCAGCTTAATAGGGACTACTACCTACGAGCAGTACTTC
NA	TRBV5-6	NA	TRBJ2-2	CASSLPGANTGELFF	TGTGCCAGCAGCTTGCCGGGAGCGAACACCGGGGAGCTGTTTTTT
NA	TRBV10-1	TRBD1	TRBJ1-5	CASSRGQGNQPQHF	TGCGCCAGCAGCAGGGGGCAGGGCAATCAGCCCCAGCATTTT
NA	TRBV2	NA	TRBJ2-1	CASSEWAGSGEQFF	TGTGCCAGCAGTGAATGGGCAGGGTCCGGTGAGCAGTTCTTC
NA	TRBV27	NA	TRBJ1-4	CASSLTGLVDEKLFF	TGTGCCAGCAGTTTAACAGGCTTGGTGGATGAAAAACTGTTTTTT
NA	TRBV5-4	TRBD1	TRBJ1-2	CASSRDRGHTTF	TGTGCCAGCAGCCGGGACAGGGGGCATACCACCTTC
NA	TRBV7-9	TRBD1	TRBJ2-7	CASTPRTGGSYEQYF	TGTGCCAGCACCCCGAGGACAGGGGGATCCTACGAGCAGTACTTC
NA	TRBV3-1/TRBV3-2	NA	TRBJ2-5	CASSQDGGSAQYF	TGTGCCAGCAGCCAAGATGGAGGATCGGCCCAGTACTTC
NA	TRBV18	NA	TRBJ2-3	CASSPLLADTQYF	TGTGCCAGCTCCCCTTTATTAGCAGATACGCAGTATTTT